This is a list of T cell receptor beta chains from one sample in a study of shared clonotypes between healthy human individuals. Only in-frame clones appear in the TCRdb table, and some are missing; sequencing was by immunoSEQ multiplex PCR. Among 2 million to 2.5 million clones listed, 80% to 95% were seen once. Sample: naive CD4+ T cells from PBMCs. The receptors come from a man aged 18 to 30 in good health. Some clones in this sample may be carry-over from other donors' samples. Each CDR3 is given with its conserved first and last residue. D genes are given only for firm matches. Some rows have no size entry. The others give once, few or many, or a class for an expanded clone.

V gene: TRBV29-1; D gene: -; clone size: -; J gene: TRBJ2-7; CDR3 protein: CSVGGPYEQYF; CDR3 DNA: TGCAGCGTTGGCGGCCCCTACGAGCAGTACTTC
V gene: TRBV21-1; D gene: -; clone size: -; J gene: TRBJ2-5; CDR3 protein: CASSKVLRLAGVETQYF; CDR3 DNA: TGTGCCAGCAGCAAAGTTCTTCGGCTAGCGGGAGTGGAGACCCAGTACTTC
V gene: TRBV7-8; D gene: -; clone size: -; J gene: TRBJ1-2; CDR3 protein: CASSLGRNYGYTF; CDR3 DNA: TGTGCCAGCAGCTTGGGCAGAAACTATGGCTACACCTTC
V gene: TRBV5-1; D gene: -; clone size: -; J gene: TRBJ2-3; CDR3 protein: CASSKAFDTQYF; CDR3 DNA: TGCGCCAGCTCCAAGGCCTTTGATACGCAGTATTTT
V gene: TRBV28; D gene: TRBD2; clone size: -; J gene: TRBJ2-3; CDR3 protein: CASSASTTSGFTDTQYF; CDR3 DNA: TGTGCCAGCAGTGCTTCAACGACTAGCGGTTTCACAGATACGCAGTATTTT
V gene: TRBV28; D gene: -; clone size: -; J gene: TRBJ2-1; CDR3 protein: CASSLGGNYNEQFF; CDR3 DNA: TGTGCCAGCAGTTTAGGCGGAAACTACAATGAGCAGTTCTTC
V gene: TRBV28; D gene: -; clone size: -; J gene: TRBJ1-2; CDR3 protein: CASSFSLGYGYTF; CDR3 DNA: TGTGCCAGCAGTTTCAGTCTAGGGTATGGCTACACCTTC
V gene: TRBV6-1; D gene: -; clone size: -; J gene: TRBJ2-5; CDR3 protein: CASKKQYQETQYF; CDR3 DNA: TGTGCCAGCAAAAAGCAGTACCAAGAGACCCAGTACTTC
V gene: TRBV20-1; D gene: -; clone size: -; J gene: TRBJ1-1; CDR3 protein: CSASLRAEAFF; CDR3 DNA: TGCAGTGCTAGTCTCAGGGCTGAAGCTTTCTTT
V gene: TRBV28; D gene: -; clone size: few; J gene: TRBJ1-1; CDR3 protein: CASITRDTEAFF; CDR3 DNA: TGTGCCAGCATAACCAGGGACACTGAAGCTTTCTTT
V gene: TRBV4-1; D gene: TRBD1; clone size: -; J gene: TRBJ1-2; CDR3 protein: CASSPRDKTGGGYGYTF; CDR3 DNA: TGCGCCAGCAGCCCGCGCGACAAGACAGGGGGCGGTTATGGCTACACCTTC
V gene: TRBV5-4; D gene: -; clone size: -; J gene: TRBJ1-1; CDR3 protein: CASSLVTKVNTEAFF; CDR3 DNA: TGTGCCAGCAGCTTGGTTACCAAGGTGAACACTGAAGCTTTCTTT
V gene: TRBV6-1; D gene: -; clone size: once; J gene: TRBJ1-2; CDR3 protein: CASRTALYGYTF; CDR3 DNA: TGTGCCAGCAGAACGGCCCTCTATGGCTACACCTTC
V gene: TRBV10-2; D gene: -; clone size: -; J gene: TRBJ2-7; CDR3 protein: CASRKDSSASYEQYF; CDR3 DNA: TGCGCCAGCAGGAAGGACTCATCTGCTTCCTACGAGCAGTACTTC
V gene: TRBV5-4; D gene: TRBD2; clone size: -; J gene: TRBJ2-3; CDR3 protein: CASSFRGEDTQYF; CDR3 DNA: TGTGCCAGCAGCTTTCGGGGGGAGGATACGCAGTATTTT
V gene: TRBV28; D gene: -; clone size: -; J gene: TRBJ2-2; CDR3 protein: CASSETRGGTGELFF; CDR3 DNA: TGTGCCAGCAGTGAGACTCGCGGAGGCACCGGGGAGCTGTTTTTT
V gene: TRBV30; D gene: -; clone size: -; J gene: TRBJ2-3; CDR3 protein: CAWSGGTDTQYF; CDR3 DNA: TGTGCCTGGAGTGGGGGCACAGATACGCAGTATTTT
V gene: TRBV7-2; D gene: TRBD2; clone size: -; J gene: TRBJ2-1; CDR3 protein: CASSSEAGVYNEQFF; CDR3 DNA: TGTGCCAGCAGCTCCGAAGCGGGAGTTTACAATGAGCAGTTCTTC
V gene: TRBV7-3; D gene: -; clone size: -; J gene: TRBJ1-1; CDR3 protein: CASSSGPINEAFF; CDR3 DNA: TGTGCCAGCAGCTCCGGACCGATTAATGAAGCTTTCTTT
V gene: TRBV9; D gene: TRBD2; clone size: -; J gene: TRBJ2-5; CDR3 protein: CASSTLAGGETQYF; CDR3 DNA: TGTGCCAGCAGCACCCTAGCGGGAGGAGAGACCCAGTACTTC
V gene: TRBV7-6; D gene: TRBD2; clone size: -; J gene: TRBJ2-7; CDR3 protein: CASSLGSSGSWKQYF; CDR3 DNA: TGTGCCAGCAGCTTAGGGTCTAGCGGGAGTTGGAAGCAGTACTTC
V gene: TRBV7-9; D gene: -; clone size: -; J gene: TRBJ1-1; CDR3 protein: CASSPIGLGTEAFF; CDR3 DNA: TGTGCCAGCAGCCCCATCGGTCTTGGGACTGAAGCTTTCTTT
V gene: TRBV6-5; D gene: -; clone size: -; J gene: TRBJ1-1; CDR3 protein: CASRTLGPTHTEAFF; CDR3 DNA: TGTGCCAGCAGGACCTTAGGGCCAACTCACACTGAAGCTTTCTTT
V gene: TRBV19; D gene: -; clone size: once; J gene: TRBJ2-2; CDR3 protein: CASSSVTPAGELFF; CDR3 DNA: TGTGCCAGTAGTAGTGTTACTCCCGCCGGGGAGCTGTTTTTT
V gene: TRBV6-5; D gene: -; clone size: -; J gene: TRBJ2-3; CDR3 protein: CASSYSDRSTDTQYF; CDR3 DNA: TGTGCCAGCAGTTACTCGGACCGAAGCACAGATACGCAGTATTTT
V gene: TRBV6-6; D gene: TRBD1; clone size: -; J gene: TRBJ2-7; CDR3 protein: CASSTTGASSHEQYF; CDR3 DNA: TGTGCCAGCAGCACCACAGGGGCGTCCTCCCACGAGCAGTACTTC
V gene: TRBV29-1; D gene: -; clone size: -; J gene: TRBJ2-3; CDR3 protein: CSGRTAGDTQYF; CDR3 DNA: TGCAGCGGCAGGACAGCGGGGGATACGCAGTATTTT
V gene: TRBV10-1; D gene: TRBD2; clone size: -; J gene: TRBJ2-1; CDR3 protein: CASSAVVAGVNEQFF; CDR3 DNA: TGCGCCAGCAGCGCTGTAGTAGCGGGGGTTAATGAGCAGTTCTTC
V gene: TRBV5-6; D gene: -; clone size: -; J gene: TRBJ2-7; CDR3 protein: CASSLAPGTYEQYF; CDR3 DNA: TGTGCCAGCAGCTTGGCCCCGGGAACCTACGAGCAGTACTTC
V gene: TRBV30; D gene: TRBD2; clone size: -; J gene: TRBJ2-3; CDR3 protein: CAWSPGTSGTDTQYF; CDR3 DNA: TGTGCCTGGAGCCCCGGGACTAGCGGCACAGATACGCAGTATTTT
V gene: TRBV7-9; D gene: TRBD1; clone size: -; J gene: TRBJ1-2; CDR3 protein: CASSLDFRTGDGYTF; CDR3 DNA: TGTGCCAGCAGCTTAGATTTTCGGACAGGGGATGGCTACACCTTC
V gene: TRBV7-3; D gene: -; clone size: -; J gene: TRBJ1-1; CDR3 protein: CASSLGPSPNTEAFF; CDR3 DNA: TGTGCCAGCAGCTTAGGTCCAAGTCCGAACACTGAAGCTTTCTTT
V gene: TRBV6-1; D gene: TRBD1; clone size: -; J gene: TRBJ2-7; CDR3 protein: CASSGLRDSAYEQYF; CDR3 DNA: TGTGCCAGCAGTGGGCTCCGGGACAGTGCCTACGAGCAGTACTTC
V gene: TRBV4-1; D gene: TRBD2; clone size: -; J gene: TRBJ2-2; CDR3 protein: CASSHLLAGDTGELFF; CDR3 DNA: TGCGCCAGCAGTCACCTACTAGCGGGAGACACCGGGGAGCTGTTTTTT
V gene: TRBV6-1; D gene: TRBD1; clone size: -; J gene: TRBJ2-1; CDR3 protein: CASSEGPGGYEQFF; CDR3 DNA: TGTGCCAGCAGTGAAGGTCCAGGGGGCTATGAGCAGTTCTTC
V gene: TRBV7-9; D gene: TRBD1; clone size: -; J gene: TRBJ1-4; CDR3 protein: CASSFGTGGAGEKLFF; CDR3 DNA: TGTGCCAGCAGCTTCGGGACAGGGGGCGCTGGGGAAAAACTGTTTTTT
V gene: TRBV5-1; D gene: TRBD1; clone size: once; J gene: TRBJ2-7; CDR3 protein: CASSFRGQGSSYEQYF; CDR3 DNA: TGCGCCAGCAGCTTTAGGGGACAGGGGAGCTCCTACGAGCAGTACTTC
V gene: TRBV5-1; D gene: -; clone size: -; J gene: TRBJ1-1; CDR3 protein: CASSLAGQAMNTEAFF; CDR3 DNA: TGCGCCAGCAGCTTGGCGGGGCAGGCAATGAACACTGAAGCTTTCTTT
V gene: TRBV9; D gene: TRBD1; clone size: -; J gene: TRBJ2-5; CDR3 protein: CASSVGIGQGARETQYF; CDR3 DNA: TGTGCCAGCAGCGTAGGGATCGGACAGGGGGCGCGAGAGACCCAGTACTTC
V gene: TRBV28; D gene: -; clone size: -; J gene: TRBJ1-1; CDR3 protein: CASSREVRTEAFF; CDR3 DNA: TGTGCCAGCAGCCGAGAGGTCAGGACTGAAGCTTTCTTT
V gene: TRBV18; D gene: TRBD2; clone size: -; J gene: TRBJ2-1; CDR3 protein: CASSLGQRGTSDEQFF; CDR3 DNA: TGTGCCAGCTCATTGGGCCAGCGGGGGACCAGCGATGAGCAGTTCTTC
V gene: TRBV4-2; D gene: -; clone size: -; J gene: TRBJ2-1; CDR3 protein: CASSQGPGQLYNEQFF; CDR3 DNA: TGTGCCAGCAGCCAAGGCCCTGGACAGCTCTACAATGAGCAGTTCTTC
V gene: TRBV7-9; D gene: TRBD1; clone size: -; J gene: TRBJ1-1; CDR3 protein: CASSTRTGGVTEAFF; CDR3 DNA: TGTGCCAGCAGCACCCGGACAGGGGGCGTAACTGAAGCTTTCTTT
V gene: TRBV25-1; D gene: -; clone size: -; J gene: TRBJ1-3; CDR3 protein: CASSEFGRSGNTIYF; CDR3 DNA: TGTGCCAGCAGTGAATTCGGGCGGAGTGGAAACACCATATATTTT
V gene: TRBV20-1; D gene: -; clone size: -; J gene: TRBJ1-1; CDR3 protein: CRGGRGTEAFF; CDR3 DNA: TGCAGGGGGGGAAGAGGCACTGAAGCTTTCTTT
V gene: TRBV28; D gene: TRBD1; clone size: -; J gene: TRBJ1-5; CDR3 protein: CAGGQELQPQHF; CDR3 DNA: TGTGCCGGGGGACAGGAGCTGCAGCCCCAGCATTTT
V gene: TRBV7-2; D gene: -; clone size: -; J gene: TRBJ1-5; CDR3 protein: CASSLEPGNNQPQHF; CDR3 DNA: TGTGCCAGCAGCTTAGAGCCAGGGAACAATCAGCCCCAGCATTTT
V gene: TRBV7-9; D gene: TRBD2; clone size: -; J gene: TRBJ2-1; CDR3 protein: CATLIGRSSLNEQFF; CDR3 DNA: TGTGCCACGTTAATCGGGAGGTCGTCCCTCAATGAGCAGTTCTTC
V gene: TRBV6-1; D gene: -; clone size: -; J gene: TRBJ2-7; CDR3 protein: CASQRDTYEQYF; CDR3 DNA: TGTGCCAGCCAGCGGGACACCTACGAGCAGTACTTC
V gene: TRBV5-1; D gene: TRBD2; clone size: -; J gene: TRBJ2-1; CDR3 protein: CASSLGAGGPGNEQFF; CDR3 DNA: TGCGCCAGCAGCTTGGGGGCGGGAGGGCCAGGCAATGAGCAGTTCTTC
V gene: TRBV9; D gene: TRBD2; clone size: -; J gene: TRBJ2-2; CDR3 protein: CASSQLAGGLAGELFF; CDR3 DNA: TGTGCCAGCAGCCAACTAGCGGGAGGGCTGGCCGGGGAGCTGTTTTTT
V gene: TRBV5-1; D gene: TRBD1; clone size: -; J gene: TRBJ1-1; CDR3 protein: CASSLAPTGGLMNTEAFF; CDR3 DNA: TGCGCCAGCAGCTTGGCTCCGACAGGGGGCTTAATGAACACTGAAGCTTTCTTT
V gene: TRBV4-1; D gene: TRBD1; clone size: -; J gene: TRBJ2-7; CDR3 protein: CASSGLGDSRREQYF; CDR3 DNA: TGCGCCAGCAGCGGGTTAGGGGACAGCCGTCGGGAGCAGTACTTC
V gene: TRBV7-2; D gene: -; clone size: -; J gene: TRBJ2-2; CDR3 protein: CASSLYPGTNTGELFF; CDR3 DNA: TGTGCCAGCAGCTTGTATCCAGGGACGAACACCGGGGAGCTGTTTTTT
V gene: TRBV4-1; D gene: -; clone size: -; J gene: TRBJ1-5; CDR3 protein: CASSQEQSRQGINQPQHF; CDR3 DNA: TGCGCCAGCAGCCAAGAACAATCCCGGCAGGGAATCAATCAGCCCCAGCATTTT
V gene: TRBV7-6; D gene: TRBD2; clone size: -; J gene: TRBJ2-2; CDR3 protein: CASRLFSGMVGELFF; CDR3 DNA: TGTGCCAGCAGACTATTTAGCGGGATGGTCGGGGAGCTGTTTTTT